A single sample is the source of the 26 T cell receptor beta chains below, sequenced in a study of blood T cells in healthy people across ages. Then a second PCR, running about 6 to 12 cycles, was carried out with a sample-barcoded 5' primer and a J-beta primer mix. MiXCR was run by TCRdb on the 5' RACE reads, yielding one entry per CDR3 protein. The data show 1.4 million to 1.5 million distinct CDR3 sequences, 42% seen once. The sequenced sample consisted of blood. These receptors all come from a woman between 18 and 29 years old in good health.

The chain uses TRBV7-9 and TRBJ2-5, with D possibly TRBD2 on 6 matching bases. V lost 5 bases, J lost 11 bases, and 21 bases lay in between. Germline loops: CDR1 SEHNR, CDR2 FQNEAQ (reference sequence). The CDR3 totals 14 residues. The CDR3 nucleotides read TGTGCCAGCAGCGGGGCGGGAACGGGGAATGAGCAGTACTTC. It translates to CASSGAGTGNEQYF. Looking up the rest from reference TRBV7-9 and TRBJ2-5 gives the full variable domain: DTGVSQNPRHKITKRGQNVTFRCDPISEHNRLYWYRQTLGQGPEFLTYFQNEAQLEKSRLLSDRFSAERPKGSFSTLEIQRTEQGDSAMYLCASSGAGTGNEQYFGPGTRLLVL.

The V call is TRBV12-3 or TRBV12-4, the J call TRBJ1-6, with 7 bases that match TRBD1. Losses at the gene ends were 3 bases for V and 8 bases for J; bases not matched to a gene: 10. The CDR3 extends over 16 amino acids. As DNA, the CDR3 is TGTGCCAGCAGTTTTGCGGCAGGGGGAATGGATTCACCCCTCCACTTT. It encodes CASSFAAGGMDSPLHF.

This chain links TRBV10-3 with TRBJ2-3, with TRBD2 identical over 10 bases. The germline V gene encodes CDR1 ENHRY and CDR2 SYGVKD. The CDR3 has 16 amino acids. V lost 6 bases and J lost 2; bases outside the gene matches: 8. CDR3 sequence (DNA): TGTGCCATCAGGGCTCCCACTAGCGGGGACACAGATACGCAGTATTTT. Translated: CAIRAPTSGDTDTQYF.

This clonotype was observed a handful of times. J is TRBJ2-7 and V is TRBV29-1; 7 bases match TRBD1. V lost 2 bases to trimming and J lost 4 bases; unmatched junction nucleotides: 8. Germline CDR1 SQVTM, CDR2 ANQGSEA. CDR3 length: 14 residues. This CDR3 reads CSVEKGAGGYEQYF. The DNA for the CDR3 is TGCAGCGTTGAAAAAGGGGCAGGGGGTTACGAGCAGTACTTC.

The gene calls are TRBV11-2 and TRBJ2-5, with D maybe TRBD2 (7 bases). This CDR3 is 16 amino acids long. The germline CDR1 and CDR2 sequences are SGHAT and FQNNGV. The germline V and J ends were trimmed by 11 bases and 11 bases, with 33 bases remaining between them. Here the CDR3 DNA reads TGTGCCTCAGACCCGGGCGGGGGCCCGGGGTACAATGAGCAGTACTTC. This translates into CASDPGGGPGYNEQYF. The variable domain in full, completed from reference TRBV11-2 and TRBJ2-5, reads EAGVAQSPRYKIIEKRQSVAFWCNPISGHATLYWYQQILGQGPKLLIQFQNNGVVDDSQLPKDRFSAERLKGVDSTLKIQPAKLEDSAVYLCASDPGGGPGYNEQYFGPGTRLLVL.

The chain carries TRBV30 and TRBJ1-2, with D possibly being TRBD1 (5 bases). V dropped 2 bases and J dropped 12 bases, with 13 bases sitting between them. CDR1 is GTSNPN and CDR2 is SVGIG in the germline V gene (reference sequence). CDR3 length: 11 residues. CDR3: CAWSNPRGNTF. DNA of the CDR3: TGTGCCTGGAGTAACCCTAGGGGAAACACCTTC. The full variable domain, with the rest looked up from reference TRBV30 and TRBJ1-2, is SQTIHQWPATLVQPVGSPLSLECTVEGTSNPNLYWYRQAAGRGLQLLFYSVGIGQISSEVPQNLSASRPQDRQFILSSKKLLLSDSGFYLCAWSNPRGNTFGSGTRLTVV.

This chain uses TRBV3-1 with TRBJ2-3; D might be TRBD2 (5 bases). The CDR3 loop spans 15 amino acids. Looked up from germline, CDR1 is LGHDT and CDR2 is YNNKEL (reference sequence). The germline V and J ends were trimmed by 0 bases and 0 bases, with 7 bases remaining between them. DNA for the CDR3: TGTGCCAGCAGCCAAGATCTAGCTAGCACAGATACGCAGTATTTT. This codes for CASSQDLASTDTQYF.

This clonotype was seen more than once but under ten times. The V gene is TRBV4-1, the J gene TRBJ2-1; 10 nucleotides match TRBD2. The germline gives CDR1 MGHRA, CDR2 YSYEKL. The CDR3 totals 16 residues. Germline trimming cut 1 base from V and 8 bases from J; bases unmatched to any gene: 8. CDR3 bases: TGCGCCAGCAGCCAAGTAAGCGGGAGGGCAAACGATGAGCAGTTCTTC. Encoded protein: CASSQVSGRANDEQFF.

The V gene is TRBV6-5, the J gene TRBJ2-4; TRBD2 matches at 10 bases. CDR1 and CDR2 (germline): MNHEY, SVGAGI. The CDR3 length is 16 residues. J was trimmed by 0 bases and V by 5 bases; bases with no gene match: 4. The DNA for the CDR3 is TGTGCCAGCAGTACACTAGCGGGGAGAGCCAAAAACATTCAGTACTTC. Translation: CASSTLAGRAKNIQYF.

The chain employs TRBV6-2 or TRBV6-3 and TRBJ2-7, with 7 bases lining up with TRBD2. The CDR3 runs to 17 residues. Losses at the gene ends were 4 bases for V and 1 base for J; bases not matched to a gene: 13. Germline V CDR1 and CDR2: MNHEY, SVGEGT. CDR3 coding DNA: TGTGCCAGCAGTTCCTCCCTGGGTAGCGGGTTATCCTACGAGCAGTACTTC. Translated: CASSSSLGSGLSYEQYF.

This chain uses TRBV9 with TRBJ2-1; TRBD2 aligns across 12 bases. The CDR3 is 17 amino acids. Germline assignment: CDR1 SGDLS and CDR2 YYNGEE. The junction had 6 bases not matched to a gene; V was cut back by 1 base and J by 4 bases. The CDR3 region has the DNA TGTGCCAGCAGCGTAAAAGCTAGCGGGAGGGAGTACAATGAGCAGTTCTTC. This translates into CASSVKASGREYNEQFF.

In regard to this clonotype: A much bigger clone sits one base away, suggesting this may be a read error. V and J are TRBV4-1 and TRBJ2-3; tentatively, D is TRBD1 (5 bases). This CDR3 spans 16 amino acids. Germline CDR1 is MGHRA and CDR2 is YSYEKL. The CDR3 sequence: CPSSQDGARVTDTQYF. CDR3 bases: TGCCCCAGCAGCCAAGATGGGGCTAGGGTCACAGATACGCAGTATTTT.

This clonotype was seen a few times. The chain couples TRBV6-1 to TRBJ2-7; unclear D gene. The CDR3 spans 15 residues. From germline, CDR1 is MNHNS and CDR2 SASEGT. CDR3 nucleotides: TGTGCGTCGTCAGTGGGGATCCAACACTCCTACGAGCAGTACTTC. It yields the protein CASSVGIQHSYEQYF.

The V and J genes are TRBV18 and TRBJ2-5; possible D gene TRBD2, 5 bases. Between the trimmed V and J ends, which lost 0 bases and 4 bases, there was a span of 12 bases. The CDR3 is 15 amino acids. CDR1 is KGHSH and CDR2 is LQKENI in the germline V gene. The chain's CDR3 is CASSPPNGEGETQYF. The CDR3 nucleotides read TGTGCCAGCTCACCACCAAACGGGGAAGGAGAGACCCAGTACTTC. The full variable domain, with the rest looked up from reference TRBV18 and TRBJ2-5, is NAGVMQNPRHLVRRRGQEARLRCSPMKGHSHVYWYRQLPEEGLKFMVYLQKENIIDESGMPKERFSAEFPKEGPSILRIQQVVRGDSAAYFCASSPPNGEGETQYFGPGTRLLVL.

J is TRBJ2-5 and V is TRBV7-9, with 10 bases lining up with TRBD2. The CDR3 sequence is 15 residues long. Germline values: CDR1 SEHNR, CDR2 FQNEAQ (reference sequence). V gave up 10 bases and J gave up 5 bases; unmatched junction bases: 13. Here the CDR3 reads CATTLAGGLMETQYF. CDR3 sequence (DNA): TGTGCCACCACCTTAGCGGGGGGACTGATGGAGACCCAGTACTTC.

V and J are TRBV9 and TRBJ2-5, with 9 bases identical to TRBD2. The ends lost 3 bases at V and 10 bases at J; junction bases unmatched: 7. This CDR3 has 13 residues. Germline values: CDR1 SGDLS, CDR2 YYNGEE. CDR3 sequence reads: CASSESVAGDQYF. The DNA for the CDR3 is TGTGCCAGCAGCGAATCGGTAGCGGGGGACCAGTACTTC. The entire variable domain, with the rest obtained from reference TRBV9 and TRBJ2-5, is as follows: DSGVTQTPKHLITATGQRVTLRCSPRSGDLSVYWYQQSLDQGLQFLIQYYNGEERAKGNILERFSAQQFPDLHSELNLSSLELGDSALYFCASSESVAGDQYFGPGTRLLVL.

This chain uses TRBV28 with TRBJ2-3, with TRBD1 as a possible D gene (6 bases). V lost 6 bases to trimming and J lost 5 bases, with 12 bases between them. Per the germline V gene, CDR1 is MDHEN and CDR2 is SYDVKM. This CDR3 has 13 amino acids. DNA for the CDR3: TGTGCCAGCAGCCAGGGGCAAGAAGATACGCAGTATTTT. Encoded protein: CASSQGQEDTQYF.

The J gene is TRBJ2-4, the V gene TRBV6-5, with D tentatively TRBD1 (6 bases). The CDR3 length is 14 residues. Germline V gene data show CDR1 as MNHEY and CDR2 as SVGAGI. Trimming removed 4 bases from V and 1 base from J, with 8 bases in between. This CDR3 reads CASSSTGAKNIQYF. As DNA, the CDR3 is TGTGCCAGCAGTTCAACAGGGGCCAAAAACATTCAGTACTTC.

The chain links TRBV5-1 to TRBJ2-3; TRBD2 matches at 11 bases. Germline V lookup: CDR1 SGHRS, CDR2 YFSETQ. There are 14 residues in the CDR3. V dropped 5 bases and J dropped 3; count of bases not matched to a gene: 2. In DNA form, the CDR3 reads TGCGCCAGCAGGACTAGCGGGATGACAGATACGCAGTATTTT. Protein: CASRTSGMTDTQYF.

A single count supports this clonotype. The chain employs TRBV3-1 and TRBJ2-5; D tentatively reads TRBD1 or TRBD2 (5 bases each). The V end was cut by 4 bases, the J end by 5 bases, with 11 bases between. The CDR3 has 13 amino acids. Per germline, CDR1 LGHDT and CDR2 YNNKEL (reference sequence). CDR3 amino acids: CASSRRGTETQYF. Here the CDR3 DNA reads TGTGCCAGCAGCCGCCGAGGGACGGAGACCCAGTACTTC.

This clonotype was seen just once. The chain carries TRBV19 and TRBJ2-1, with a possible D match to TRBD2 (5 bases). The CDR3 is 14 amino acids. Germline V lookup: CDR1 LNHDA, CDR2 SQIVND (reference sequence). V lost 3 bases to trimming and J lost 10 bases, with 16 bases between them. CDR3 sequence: CASSIPPTGKEQFF. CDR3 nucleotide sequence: TGTGCCAGTAGTATTCCTCCTACGGGGAAGGAGCAGTTCTTC.

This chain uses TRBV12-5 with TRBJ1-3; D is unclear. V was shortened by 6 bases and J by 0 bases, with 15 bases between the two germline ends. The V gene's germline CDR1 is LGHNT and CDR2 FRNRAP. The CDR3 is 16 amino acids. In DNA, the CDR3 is TGTGCTAGTGGCCTCCCTCTGGCAGCCTCTGGAAACACCATATATTTT. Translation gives CASGLPLAASGNTIYF.

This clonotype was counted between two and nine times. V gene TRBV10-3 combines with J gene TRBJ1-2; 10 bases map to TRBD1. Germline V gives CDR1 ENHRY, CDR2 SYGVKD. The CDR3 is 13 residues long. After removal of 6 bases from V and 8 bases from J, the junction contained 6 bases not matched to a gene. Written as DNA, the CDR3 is TGTGCCATCAGCCAGGGACAGGGGTACGGCTACACCTTC. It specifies CAISQGQGYGYTF.

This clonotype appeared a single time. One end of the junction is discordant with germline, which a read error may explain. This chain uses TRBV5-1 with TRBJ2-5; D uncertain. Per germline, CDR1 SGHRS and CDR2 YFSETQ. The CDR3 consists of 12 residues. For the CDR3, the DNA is TGCGCCAGCATCTTGGAAGAAGAGACCCAGTACTTC. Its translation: CASILEEETQYF.

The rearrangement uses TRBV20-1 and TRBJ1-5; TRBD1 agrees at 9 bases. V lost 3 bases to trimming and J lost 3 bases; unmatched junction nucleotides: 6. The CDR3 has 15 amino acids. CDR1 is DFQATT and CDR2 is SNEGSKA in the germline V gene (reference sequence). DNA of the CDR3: TGCAGTGCTAGGCCACAGGGGGCTTCCAATCAGCCCCAGCATTTT. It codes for CSARPQGASNQPQHF.

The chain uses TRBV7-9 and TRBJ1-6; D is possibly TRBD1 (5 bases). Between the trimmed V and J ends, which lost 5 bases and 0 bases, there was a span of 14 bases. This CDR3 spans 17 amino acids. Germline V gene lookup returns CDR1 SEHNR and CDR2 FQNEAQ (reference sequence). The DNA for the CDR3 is TGTGCCAGCAGCCAGTGGGGGGGGAGCTCCTATAATTCACCCCTCCACTTT. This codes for CASSQWGGSSYNSPLHF.